The 23 T cell receptor beta chains reported below all come from one sample, sequenced in a study of blood T cell repertoires in COVID-19. The protocol was immunoSEQ multiplex PCR, while the TCRdb copy is restricted to in-frame clones and leaves out a portion. The table includes about 170,000 clones, 85% detected once. The sample taken for sequencing was peripheral blood. All receptors derive from a human donor with acute or convalescent COVID-19. The donor label of this sample is uncertain.

This clone was seen only a few times. The rearrangement links TRBV3-1 (or the pseudogene TRBV3-2) to TRBJ2-7; TRBD1 agrees at 7 bases. With V trimmed by 4 bases and J by 5 bases, 8 bases remained unmatched. The CDR3 is made up of 14 amino acids. Per germline, CDR1 LGHDT and CDR2 YNNKEL (reference sequence). The CDR3 sequence: CASSRTGLMDEQYF. CDR3 sequence (DNA): TGTGCCAGCAGCCGGACAGGTCTGATGGACGAGCAGTACTTC.

This clone appeared once. This chain connects TRBV2 to TRBJ1-2; D may be TRBD1 (6 bases). Germline values: CDR1 SNHLY, CDR2 FYNNEI. This CDR3 is built from 11 residues. The ends were cut back, 6 bases at V and 8 bases at J, with 10 bases in the middle. The CDR3 nucleotides read TGTGCCAGCAGATTGCAGGGGGGCTACACCTTC. This gives the protein CASRLQGGYTF.

This sequence joins TRBV3-1 (or the pseudogene TRBV3-2) and TRBJ1-6; D possibly corresponds to TRBD1 (5 bases). Trimming removed 4 bases from V and 9 bases from J, with 7 bases in between. Germline V gene data show CDR1 as LGHDT and CDR2 as YNNKEL (reference sequence). The CDR3 consists of 12 residues. The CDR3 nucleotides are TGTGCCAGCAGCCGCAGGGCTTCACCCCTCCACTTT. This sequence encodes CASSRRASPLHF.

This clone was found a few times. At one boundary the junction diverges from the germline segment, which might be a read error. The chain combines TRBV25-1 with TRBJ2-7, with D maybe TRBD1 (5 bases). The V gene's germline CDR1 is MGHDK and CDR2 SYGVNS. The CDR3 totals 13 residues. CDR3 DNA sequence: TGTGCCAGCAGTGACCCCACCGCCTACAGGCCCCTCTTC. Residues: CASSDPTAYRPLF.

The chain couples TRBV30 to TRBJ1-1; no clear D. Germline V gene sequence: CDR1 GTSNPN, CDR2 SVGIG (reference sequence). Trimming stripped 2 bases from V and 2 bases from J, with 9 bases between. This CDR3 comprises 13 residues. This CDR3 is CAWSRRENTEAFF. In DNA form, the CDR3 reads TGTGCCTGGAGTCGGCGGGAAAACACTGAAGCTTTCTTT.

V gene TRBV19 combines with J gene TRBJ1-5; 7 nucleotides match TRBD1. J was trimmed by 6 bases and V by 4 bases; bases with no gene match: 6. In germline, CDR1 is LNHDA, CDR2 SQIVND (reference sequence). The CDR3 has 14 amino acids. CDR3 amino acids: CASSTHDRAQPQHF. Written as DNA, the CDR3 is TGTGCCAGTAGTACCCACGACAGGGCTCAGCCCCAGCATTTT. Full variable domain (rest looked up from reference TRBV19 and TRBJ1-5): DGGITQSPKYLFRKEGQNVTLSCEQNLNHDAMYWYRQDPGQGLRLIYYSQIVNDFQKGDIAEGYSVSREKKESFPLTVTSAQKNPTAFYLCASSTHDRAQPQHFGDGTRLSIL.

This CDR3 reads CASRVGGYNEQFF. Written as DNA, the CDR3 is TGTGCCAGCAGAGTGGGGGGATACAATGAGCAGTTCTTC. The rearrangement joins TRBV6-5 to TRBJ2-1, with a possible D match to TRBD2 (6 bases). The germline V gene encodes CDR1 MNHEY and CDR2 SVGAGI. Trimming took off 6 bases at V and 4 bases at J, with 10 bases between the two ends. The CDR3 spans 13 residues.

The table lists this clone with a few counts. The rearrangement links TRBV30 to TRBJ2-7; TRBD2 aligns across 10 bases. Germline trimming cut 2 bases from V and 0 bases from J; bases unmatched to any gene: 7. This CDR3 comprises 16 residues. CDR1 GTSNPN and CDR2 SVGIG come from the germline V gene (reference sequence). CDR3 bases: TGTGCCTGGAGTCCTGTTAGCGGGAGGAGCTCCTACGAGCAGTACTTC. Translating it yields CAWSPVSGRSSYEQYF.

The chain joins TRBV7-6 to TRBJ2-3; 9 nucleotides match TRBD2. CDR3 length equals 17 residues. CDR1 and CDR2 from the germline V gene are SGHVS and FNYEAQ. J gave up 2 bases and V 5 bases, and 11 bases lay outside the gene matches. CDR3 sequence (DNA): TGTGCCAGCAGCAAATTTGTAGCGGGGGTACCCACAGATACGCAGTATTTT. Translation: CASSKFVAGVPTDTQYF.

V usage is TRBV4-2 and J usage is TRBJ1-5, with 8 bases that match TRBD1. The V segment lost 1 base and the J segment 4 bases; nucleotides outside the gene matches: 18. This CDR3 is 20 amino acids long. The V gene's germline CDR1 is LGHNA and CDR2 YNFKEQ. The CDR3 region is CASSQVKQGGSGSGNQPQHF. DNA for the CDR3: TGTGCCAGCAGCCAAGTCAAACAGGGGGGGAGTGGTAGTGGGAATCAGCCCCAGCATTTT.

The J gene is TRBJ1-2, the V gene TRBV18; 7 bases line up with TRBD1. The V and J ends lost 2 bases and 3 bases, in that order; junction bases with no gene match: 3. The CDR3 totals 14 residues. Germline V lookup: CDR1 KGHSH, CDR2 LQKENI. Here the CDR3 reads CASSPAGQDYGYTF. The CDR3 coding sequence is TGTGCCAGCTCACCAGCCGGACAGGACTATGGCTACACCTTC.

The rearrangement uses TRBV11-3 and TRBJ1-1, with 7 positions matching TRBD1. V was clipped by 0 bases and J by 4 bases; unmatched bases: 5. Germline V gene lookup returns CDR1 SGHNT and CDR2 YENEEA. The CDR3 covers 15 residues. The CDR3 nucleotides read TGTGCCAGCAGCTTAGAGGAGGGGGCGCCCACTGAAGCTTTCTTT. It codes for CASSLEEGAPTEAFF.

V is TRBV18 and J is TRBJ1-2; possible D gene TRBD1, 5 bases. CDR1 is KGHSH, CDR2 LQKENI, per germline. The CDR3 covers 12 residues. V lost 2 bases and J 7 bases, leaving 8 bases between the germline ends. The CDR3 here is CASSPRTSGYTF. As DNA, the CDR3 is TGTGCCAGCTCACCAAGGACATCTGGCTACACCTTC.

Only one count was recorded for this clone. The chain carries TRBV9 and TRBJ2-5; TRBD1 might be the D (6 bases). Germline-derived CDR1 and CDR2 are SGDLS and YYNGEE. V was cut by 3 bases and J by 1 base, with 10 bases left in between. The CDR3 spans 14 residues. The CDR3 DNA is TGTGCCAGCAGCGGTGGCAGGGGCCAAGAGACCCAGTACTTC. Translation: CASSGGRGQETQYF.

This clone occurred once. This chain links TRBV2 with TRBJ1-4; 8 bases are a match to TRBD1. The CDR3 runs 15 residues. The J segment lost 7 bases and the V segment lost 3 bases, leaving 7 bases of the junction unmatched. CDR1 is SNHLY, CDR2 FYNNEI, per germline. The CDR3 region has the DNA TGTGCCAGCAGTGAGGCGGCAGGGGGCGGTGAAAAACTGTTTTTT. It translates to CASSEAAGGGEKLFF. Full variable domain (outside the CDR3, taken from reference TRBV2 and TRBJ1-4): EPEVTQTPSHQVTQMGQEVILRCVPISNHLYFYWYRQILGQKVEFLVSFYNNEISEKSEIFDDQFSVERPDGSNFTLKIRSTKLEDSAMYFCASSEAAGGGEKLFFGSGTQLSVL.

The V gene is TRBV18, the J gene TRBJ1-4; TRBD1 matches at 8 bases. The germline CDR1 and CDR2 sequences are KGHSH and LQKENI. Germline trimming cut 3 bases from V and 5 bases from J; bases unmatched to any gene: 8. This CDR3 has 16 amino acids. CDR3 DNA sequence: TGTGCCAGCTCACCTGACAGGGGAGACTCGAATGAAAAACTGTTTTTT. This sequence encodes CASSPDRGDSNEKLFF.

This chain uses TRBV30 with TRBJ1-4; 10 bases align to TRBD1. The CDR3 spans 14 residues. The J segment lost 6 bases and the V segment lost 2 bases, leaving 3 bases of the junction unmatched. The germline gives CDR1 GTSNPN, CDR2 SVGIG (reference sequence). The CDR3: CAWSTGTGDEKLFF. The CDR3 DNA reads as TGTGCCTGGAGTACCGGGACAGGGGATGAAAAACTGTTTTTT.

This CDR3 is CASSAGGRGNTEAFF. Written as DNA, the CDR3 is TGTGCCAGCAGCGCCGGTGGCAGGGGTAACACTGAAGCTTTCTTT. V and J are TRBV11-1 and TRBJ1-1; TRBD1 is a possible D gene (6 bases). Germline V lookup: CDR1 SGHAT, CDR2 FQDESV (reference sequence). The CDR3 contains 15 residues. V was shortened by 5 bases and J by 2 bases, with 15 bases between the two germline ends.

CDR3 loop: CASSQPGARDRGSPLHF. The DNA for the CDR3 is TGTGCCAGCAGTCAACCCGGAGCCCGGGACAGGGGGTCACCCCTCCACTTT. The rearrangement joins TRBV6-6 to TRBJ1-6, with 11 bases matching TRBD1. The CDR3 totals 17 residues. Per the germline V gene, CDR1 is MNHNY and CDR2 is SVGAGI (reference sequence). The V and J ends lost 5 bases and 10 bases, in that order; junction bases with no gene match: 13.

The chain recombines TRBV30 with TRBJ1-1, with D possibly matching TRBD1 (5 bases). Trimming cost V 0 bases and J 11 bases, with 10 bases left between them. Germline CDR1 reads GTSNPN; CDR2 reads SVGIG (reference sequence). This CDR3 region has 11 residues. CDR3 sequence reads: CAWSVARVAFF. In DNA, the CDR3 is TGTGCCTGGAGTGTAGCCAGGGTGGCTTTCTTT.

The rearrangement uses TRBV3-1 (or the pseudogene TRBV3-2) and TRBJ1-2, with D maybe TRBD1 (5 bases). Germline V lookup: CDR1 LGHDT, CDR2 YNNKEL (reference sequence). This CDR3 contains 17 residues. V was cut by 0 bases and J by 4 bases, with 18 bases left in between. CDR3: CASSQDRQRKPTYGYTF. The DNA for the CDR3 is TGTGCCAGCAGCCAAGACCGACAGCGAAAGCCCACCTATGGCTACACCTTC.

The J gene is TRBJ2-2, the V gene TRBV5-5; D may be TRBD1 (6 bases). This CDR3 spans 17 amino acids. The germline V and J ends were trimmed by 4 bases and 5 bases, with 21 bases remaining between them. The germline V gene encodes CDR1 SGHKS and CDR2 YYEKEE (reference sequence). CDR3 nucleotide sequence: TGTGCCAGCAGCCCGACCGATCCGGGACACCGGACCGGGGAGCTGTTTTTT. It is translated as CASSPTDPGHRTGELFF.

The chain is built from TRBV11-2 and TRBJ2-7, with a possible D match to TRBD2 (7 bases). Germline V gives CDR1 SGHAT, CDR2 FQNNGV. The CDR3 covers 13 residues. Between the trimmed V and J ends, which lost 6 bases and 5 bases, there was a span of 14 bases. The CDR3, as DNA: TGTGCCAGCAGTCTCGCGGGGGCCAACGAGCAGTACTTC. It is translated as CASSLAGANEQYF.